One sample yielded the 20 T cell receptor beta chains listed below, sequenced in a study of CD8 T cells in Susac syndrome. A quantity of about 0.5 to 1 ug RNA underwent reverse transcription using random hexamers. MiXCR, applied by TCRdb to the immunoSEQ multiplex PCR reads, yields one record per CDR3 protein. The sample has nearly 70,000 distinct CDR3 sequences, over 90% seen once. The specimen sequenced was CD8+ T cells from PBMCs. These TCRs come from a human donor in good health.

A single count supports this clonotype. The genes are TRBV27 and TRBJ2-3; TRBD1 agrees at 12 bases. The J segment lost 5 bases and the V segment lost 6 bases, leaving 6 bases of the junction unmatched. CDR1 and CDR2 (germline): MNHEY, SMNVEV (reference sequence). This CDR3 comprises 15 residues. The CDR3 spells CASRAGTGGRDTQYF. As DNA, the CDR3 is TGTGCCAGCAGAGCCGGGACAGGGGGCAGAGATACGCAGTATTTT.

Comments on this clonotype: One junction end does not reproduce the germline sequence, and a read error may be involved. The V call is TRBV9, the J call TRBJ1-1; TRBD1 aligns across 8 bases. CDR1 and CDR2 (germline): SGDLS, YYNGEE. This CDR3 is built from 14 residues. CDR3 DNA sequence: TGTGCCAGCAGCGGCGGACAGGGCTACACTGAAGCGTTCTTT. It encodes CASSGGQGYTEAFF.

The chain carries TRBV9 and TRBJ1-2; D is unclear. V was shortened by 4 bases and J by 8 bases, with 27 bases between the two germline ends. The CDR3 consists of 17 residues. CDR1 is SGDLS, CDR2 YYNGEE, per germline. The CDR3 DNA reads as TGTGCCAGCAGCCCCTCCCCCGCAGGAGGGAAGGCAGGCGGCTACACCTTC. It specifies CASSPSPAGGKAGGYTF. The full variable domain, its missing parts supplied by reference TRBV9 and TRBJ1-2, is DSGVTQTPKHLITATGQRVTLRCSPRSGDLSVYWYQQSLDQGLQFLIQYYNGEERAKGNILERFSAQQFPDLHSELNLSSLELGDSALYFCASSPSPAGGKAGGYTFGSGTRLTVV.

This chain links TRBV18 with TRBJ2-7; tentatively, D is TRBD1 or TRBD2 (5 bases each). CDR3 length equals 13 residues. V was cut by 3 bases and J by 5 bases, with 11 bases left in between. Germline lookup yields CDR1 KGHSH and CDR2 LQKENI. CDR3 DNA sequence: TGTGCCAGCTCACCCTCCGGGGCGAACGAGCAGTACGTC. Encoded protein: CASSPSGANEQYV.

The chain has TRBV23-1 and TRBJ1-3; possible D gene TRBD1, 5 bases. TRBV23-1 is an ORF for which the function is uncertain. Deletions cut 6 bases from V and 1 base from J, with 16 bases between. This CDR3 is 16 amino acids long. CDR3 sequence reads: CASSPDTGTSGNTIYF. DNA of the CDR3: TGCGCCAGCAGCCCGGACACCGGAACTTCTGGAAACACCATATATTTT.

The rearrangement joins TRBV9 to TRBJ1-2; D gene uncertain. This CDR3 is built from 15 residues. V was shortened by 3 bases and J by 10 bases, with 22 bases between the two germline ends. Germline-derived CDR1 and CDR2 are SGDLS and YYNGEE. CDR3 protein: CASSASGLVHQVYTF. The CDR3 bases are TGTGCCAGCAGCGCCTCCGGGTTAGTTCACCAGGTCTACACCTTC.

The CDR3 DNA reads TGCGCCAGCAGCCCGACCGTGGACAGGAACACTGAAGCTTTCTTT. Amino acids: CASSPTVDRNTEAFF. The chain is built from TRBV4-3 and TRBJ1-1; maybe TRBD1 (6 bases). Germline V gives CDR1 LGHNA, CDR2 YSLEER. Between the trimmed V and J ends, which lost 4 bases and 1 base, there was a span of 13 bases. The CDR3 consists of 15 residues.

In nucleotides, the CDR3 is TGTGCCAGCAGCTTTCGAGGGGAGCAGCCCCAGCATTTT. Translating gives CASSFRGEQPQHF. This chain uses TRBV14 with TRBJ1-5, with a possible D match to TRBD1 (5 bases). V lost 5 bases and J lost 7, with 12 bases in between. The CDR3 sequence is 13 residues long. CDR1 is SGHDN, CDR2 FVKESK, per germline.

The chain is built from TRBV7-9 and TRBJ1-1; D may be TRBD1 (5 bases). The germline V and J ends were trimmed by 8 bases and 4 bases, with 14 bases remaining between them. The CDR3 covers 13 residues. Germline CDR1 is SEHNR and CDR2 is FQNEAQ (reference sequence). As DNA, the CDR3 is TGTGCCAGCGAGGGGACTTCCACCACTGAAGCTTTCTTT. It codes for CASEGTSTTEAFF. The full variable domain, with the rest looked up from reference TRBV7-9 and TRBJ1-1, is DTGVSQNPRHKITKRGQNVTFRCDPISEHNRLYWYRQTLGQGPEFLTYFQNEAQLEKSRLLSDRFSAERPKGSFSTLEIQRTEQGDSAMYLCASEGTSTTEAFFGQGTRLTVV.

This chain uses TRBV6-5 with TRBJ1-1; 7 bases map to TRBD1. The V gene's germline CDR1 is MNHEY and CDR2 SVGAGI. The CDR3 has 13 amino acids. The V segment lost 4 bases and the J segment 5 bases; nucleotides outside the gene matches: 4. CDR3 nucleotide sequence: TGTGCCAGCAGTTTCAACAGGGGAACTGAAGCTTTCTTT. Translating it yields CASSFNRGTEAFF.

The V and J genes are TRBV20-1 and TRBJ1-2; D possibly corresponds to TRBD1 (5 bases). The CDR3 is 15 amino acids. Germline V CDR1 and CDR2: DFQATT, SNEGSKA (reference sequence). V gave up 5 bases and J gave up 4 bases, with 20 bases separating them. CDR3 region: CSAALGENLLYGYTF. CDR3 sequence (DNA): TGCAGTGCTGCCCTGGGGGAAAACCTCCTCTATGGCTACACCTTC.

DNA of the CDR3: TGTGCCAGCAGCTTACCGGGGGCTGGGGGCACTGAAGCTTTCTTT. This translates into CASSLPGAGGTEAFF. This sequence joins TRBV7-6 and TRBJ1-1; tentatively, D is TRBD1 (6 bases). The CDR3 totals 15 residues. Germline loops: CDR1 SGHVS, CDR2 FNYEAQ. Between the trimmed V and J ends, which lost 2 bases and 4 bases, there was a span of 14 bases.

This chain links TRBV30 with TRBJ2-5, with TRBD2 as a possible D gene (7 bases). Germline lookup yields CDR1 GTSNPN and CDR2 SVGIG (reference sequence). Trimming left V 5 bases short and J 2 bases short, with 18 bases between. CDR3 length: 15 amino acids. The chain's CDR3 is CAWDRGRGGQETQYF. The CDR3 region has the DNA TGTGCCTGGGACAGAGGCAGGGGAGGGCAAGAGACCCAGTACTTC.

The J gene is TRBJ2-7, the V gene TRBV4-1; TRBD1 aligns across 8 bases. Losses at the gene ends were 4 bases for V and 5 bases for J; bases not matched to a gene: 4. Germline lookup yields CDR1 MGHRA and CDR2 YSYEKL. The CDR3 runs 13 residues. The CDR3 DNA follows: TGCGCCAGCAGCCCGGACAGGGCCGACGAGCAGTACTTC. Protein product: CASSPDRADEQYF.

V usage is TRBV5-4 and J usage is TRBJ1-1; D remains unclear. CDR1 and CDR2 (germline): SGHNT, YYREEE (reference sequence). V was clipped by 2 bases and J by 7 bases, with 9 bases between them. The CDR3 has 12 residues. Here the CDR3 DNA reads TGTGCCAGCAGCTTACTGGGAGTTGAAGCTTTCTTT. This encodes CASSLLGVEAFF.

V is TRBV5-5 and J is TRBJ2-5, with TRBD1 matching over 8 bases. The V segment lost 1 base and the J segment 1 base; nucleotides outside the gene matches: 0. Germline loops: CDR1 SGHKS, CDR2 YYEKEE (reference sequence). The CDR3 has 14 amino acids. The CDR3 nucleotides read TGTGCCAGCAGCTTGCAGGGGGCCCAAGAGACCCAGTACTTC. As protein: CASSLQGAQETQYF.

The chain is built from TRBV27 and TRBJ1-1; no firm D call. Germline assignment: CDR1 MNHEY and CDR2 SMNVEV (reference sequence). The V end lost 6 bases, the J end lost 0 bases, and 11 bases lay between the germline ends. This CDR3 contains 14 residues. In nucleotides, the CDR3 is TGTGCCAGCAGGGTCAGCGTAATGAACACTGAAGCTTTCTTT. Translated, it gives CASRVSVMNTEAFF.

The chain has TRBV4-3 and TRBJ2-4; 7 bases are a match to TRBD2. V dropped 4 bases and J dropped 5; count of bases not matched to a gene: 11. Germline loops: CDR1 LGHNA, CDR2 YSLEER. The CDR3 loop spans 16 amino acids. CDR3 amino acids: CASSPGGSGGENIQYF. CDR3 bases: TGCGCCAGCAGCCCCGGGGGGTCAGGCGGCGAAAACATTCAGTACTTC.

The gene calls are TRBV27 and TRBJ1-2; D unresolved. CDR1 and CDR2 (germline): MNHEY, SMNVEV (reference sequence). The CDR3 sequence is 14 residues long. Trimming removed 8 bases at V and 0 bases at J, with 13 bases between. CDR3 region: CASGLRGTNYGYTF. The CDR3, as DNA: TGTGCCAGCGGCTTACGAGGGACTAACTATGGCTACACCTTC.

V is TRBV29-1 and J is TRBJ2-1; tentatively, D is TRBD1 or TRBD2 (5 bases each). The CDR3 covers 15 residues. Germline-derived CDR1 and CDR2 are SQVTM and ANQGSEA. V was clipped by 3 bases and J by 4 bases, with 16 bases between them. CDR3 amino acids: CSVDTGTEKYNEQFF. CDR3 DNA: TGCAGCGTTGATACCGGGACCGAGAAGTACAATGAGCAGTTCTTC.